This T cell receptor beta chain was sequenced in a study of T cell responses to AZD1222 COVID-19 vaccine. Whole-study findings and limits: Regions 160-218 and 743-854 held dominance among vaccine-associated CD4 TCRs, which spanned spike. None of the repertoires were sampled until the peak T cell response had passed.

This table comes from immunoSEQ multiplex PCR, and its TCRdb copy is limited to in-frame clones, with some not included. The table lists around 160,000 clones, 92% of them singletons. Comment on this clone: Its matching antigen is unknown.

V lost 4 bases to trimming and J lost 3 bases, with 16 bases between them. The CDR3 is made up of 16 amino acids. Per the germline V gene, CDR1 is MGHRA and CDR2 is YSYEKL. The receptor comes from an adult who received the AZD1222 COVID-19 vaccine. The source material was peripheral blood, sampled 28 days after the second AZD1222 dose. The chain links TRBV4-1 to TRBJ1-3, with a possible D match to TRBD1 (6 bases). CDR3 DNA sequence: TGCGCCAGCAGCCCTCCGGGGGCTGGCATTGGAAACACCATATATTTT. Translation gives CASSPPGAGIGNTIYF.